These 14 T cell receptor beta chains originate from one sample sequenced in a study of T cells in women clearing cervical HPV infection. Here immunoSEQ multiplex PCR was the method, and the copy in TCRdb shows in-frame clones only, minus some. Its table lists some 40,000 clones. Sample: blood buffy coat. These receptors all stem from a woman aged 18 to 75 with a cervical HPV16 infection that either progressed to CIN3+ or cleared (not recorded which).

In the case of this clone: The CDR3 end falls 3 residues outside the read, so it is completed with the germline J gene. This chain connects TRBV6-2 or TRBV6-3 to TRBJ1-6; possibly TRBD1 for D (6 bases). Germline V lookup: CDR1 MNHEY, CDR2 SVGEGT. This CDR3 has 16 residues. V lost 2 bases and J 10 bases, leaving 18 bases between the germline ends. The CDR3 loop is CASSYHSTRGGSPLHF. The CDR3 DNA, read in part, is TGTGCCAGCAGTTACCACTCGACCAGGGGAGGATCACCC.

In the case of this clone: The read falls 3 residues short of the CDR3 end, and the missing part is taken from the germline J gene. The chain employs TRBV6-1 and TRBJ2-7; 9 bases fit TRBD1. With 4 bases clipped from V and 0 bases from J, the junction kept 4 bases outside the gene matches. Germline-derived CDR1 and CDR2 are MNHNS and SASEGT. This CDR3 spans 15 amino acids. CDR3 amino acids: CASSVGQGSSYEQYF. The sequenced part of the CDR3 DNA is TGTGCCAGCAGTGTTGGACAGGGGAGCTCCTACGAG.

On this clone: The read terminates 3 residues before the CDR3 end, so the remaining end is supplied by the germline J gene. V gene TRBV10-3 combines with J gene TRBJ2-3, with 11 bases aligning to TRBD2. The germline V gene has CDR1 ENHRY and CDR2 SYGVKD. The CDR3 covers 15 residues. The sequenced CDR3 bases are TGTGCCATCAGTACTAGCGGGAGCAGCCAAGAGACG. Its translation: CAISTSGSSQET. The whole CDR3 sequence is CAISTSGSSQETQYF.

As regards this clone: With the read ending 3 residues before the CDR3 end, the germline J gene is used to fill in that end. This rearrangement joins TRBV30 to TRBJ1-4, with no clear D. This CDR3 is 11 amino acids long. Germline values: CDR1 GTSNPN, CDR2 SVGIG (reference sequence). The covered CDR3 bases are TGTGCCCATTCAGCGGTTGAGAGA. This gives the protein CAHSAVER. The CDR3 as a whole reads CAHSAVERLFF.

About this clone itself: Read data end 3 residues before the CDR3 end; the end is taken from the germline J gene. The V gene is TRBV20-1, the J gene TRBJ1-2, with a possible D match to TRBD1 (6 bases). The germline gives CDR1 DFQATT, CDR2 SNEGSKA (reference sequence). The length of the CDR3 is 12 residues. V lost 4 bases to trimming and J lost 6 bases, with 12 bases between them. Incomplete CDR3 DNA: TGCAGTGCTACCCAGGGGAGGGATGGC. Its translation: CSATQGRDG. The whole CDR3 protein reads CSATQGRDGYTF.

A note on this clone: The CDR3 is cut off 3 residues early in the read; its end comes from the germline J gene. This sequence joins TRBV6-1 and TRBJ2-7; the match to TRBD2 covers 10 bases. The CDR3 contains 16 residues. Germline CDR1 and CDR2: MNHNS and SASEGT. The V segment lost 4 bases and the J segment 4 bases; nucleotides outside the gene matches: 10. CDR3 DNA (partial): TGTGCCAGCAGTGTCCTAGCGGGGGCTGGGGGTTACGAG. Encoded protein: CASSVLAGAGGYE. The complete CDR3 sequence is CASSVLAGAGGYEQYF.

CDR3: CASSQRWGDGYTF. The DNA read from the CDR3 is TGTGCCAGCAGCCAAAGGTGGGGGGATGGC. The V gene is TRBV11-2, the J gene TRBJ1-2; TRBD1 is a possible D gene (5 bases). Sequencing ends 3 residues short of the CDR3 end; the germline J gene provides the rest. The CDR3 consists of 13 residues. Germline CDR1 SGHAT, CDR2 FQNNGV. V shed 5 bases and J shed 6 bases, with 13 bases lying between them.

Comments on this clone: The read ends 3 residues shy of where the CDR3 ends; the end is completed using the germline J gene. The V call is TRBV19, the J call TRBJ2-3; a weak D match, TRBD1 (6 bases). The CDR3 covers 13 residues. Germline V gene lookup returns CDR1 LNHDA and CDR2 SQIVND (reference sequence). The part of the CDR3 DNA that was read is TGTGCCAGTAGTATAGCAGGGGATCAGCCG. It yields the protein CASSIAGDQP. In full, the CDR3 reads CASSIAGDQPQYF.

Concerning this clone: From the germline J gene comes the end of the CDR3, since the read stops 3 residues before it. The chain employs TRBV6-2 or TRBV6-3 and TRBJ2-1, with D tentatively TRBD1 (5 bases). CDR1 is MNHEY, CDR2 SVGEGT, per germline. The CDR3 spans 16 residues. The V end lost 4 bases, the J end lost 2 bases, and 15 bases lay between the germline ends. CDR3 region: CASSFGWGPPYNEQFF. The DNA read from the CDR3 is TGTGCCAGCAGTTTTGGGTGGGGCCCCCCCTACAATGAG.

A word on this clone: The CDR3 is cut off 3 residues early in the read; its end comes from the germline J gene. The V call is TRBV5-6, the J call TRBJ2-1; tentative D call: TRBD2 (5 bases). Germline assignment: CDR1 SGHDT and CDR2 YYEEEE. V was trimmed by 6 bases and J by 7 bases, leaving 20 bases between them. This CDR3 is 15 amino acids long. The CDR3 bases that were read are TGTGCCAGCACCCCTCCGTGGCCATCGGGGAATGAG. Translating gives CASTPPWPSGNE. The entire CDR3 sequence reads CASTPPWPSGNEQFF.

As for this clone: The CDR3 end lies 3 residues beyond the end of the read and is filled in from the germline J gene. The gene calls are TRBV7-6 and TRBJ1-2; possibly TRBD1 for D (6 bases). The CDR3 sequence is 13 residues long. The V gene's germline CDR1 is SGHVS and CDR2 FNYEAQ. The DNA read from the CDR3 is TGTGCCAGCAGCCTGGACAGTCCCTACGAC. It encodes CASSLDSPYD. The entire CDR3 is CASSLDSPYDYTF.

For this clone: The read comes to an end 3 residues before the CDR3 does, leaving the germline J gene to fill in the end. The chain combines TRBV10-3 with TRBJ2-5; D might be TRBD2 (6 bases). The CDR3 covers 14 residues. Trimming removed 4 bases from V and 5 bases from J, with 14 bases in between. Germline V CDR1 and CDR2: ENHRY, SYGVKD. Here the CDR3 reads CAISGAGRLETQYF. CDR3 DNA (partial): TGTGCCATCAGTGGGGCGGGGAGGCTTGAGACC.

About this clone itself: The DNA ends 3 residues before the CDR3 does, and the rest of the CDR3 is filled in from the germline J gene. The V call is TRBV7-2, the J call TRBJ2-7, with 9 bases matching TRBD1. This CDR3 region has 14 residues. V lost 3 bases, J lost 4 bases, and 4 bases stayed unmatched. Germline V lookup: CDR1 SGHTA, CDR2 FQGNSA. CDR3 in amino acids: CASSLGQGGYEQYF. The part of the CDR3 DNA that was read is TGTGCCAGCAGCTTGGGACAGGGAGGGTACGAG.

As for this clone: The read ends 3 residues shy of where the CDR3 ends; the end is completed using the germline J gene. The V and J genes are TRBV7-2 and TRBJ2-7; D gene ambiguous. Germline lookup yields CDR1 SGHTA and CDR2 FQGNSA. Trimming took 5 bases from V and 3 from J, leaving 11 bases between them. This CDR3 region has 13 residues. The part of the CDR3 DNA that was read is TGTGCCAGCAGCCCATTAAACAGCTACGAG. Translation: CASSPLNSYE. The whole CDR3 reads CASSPLNSYEQYF.